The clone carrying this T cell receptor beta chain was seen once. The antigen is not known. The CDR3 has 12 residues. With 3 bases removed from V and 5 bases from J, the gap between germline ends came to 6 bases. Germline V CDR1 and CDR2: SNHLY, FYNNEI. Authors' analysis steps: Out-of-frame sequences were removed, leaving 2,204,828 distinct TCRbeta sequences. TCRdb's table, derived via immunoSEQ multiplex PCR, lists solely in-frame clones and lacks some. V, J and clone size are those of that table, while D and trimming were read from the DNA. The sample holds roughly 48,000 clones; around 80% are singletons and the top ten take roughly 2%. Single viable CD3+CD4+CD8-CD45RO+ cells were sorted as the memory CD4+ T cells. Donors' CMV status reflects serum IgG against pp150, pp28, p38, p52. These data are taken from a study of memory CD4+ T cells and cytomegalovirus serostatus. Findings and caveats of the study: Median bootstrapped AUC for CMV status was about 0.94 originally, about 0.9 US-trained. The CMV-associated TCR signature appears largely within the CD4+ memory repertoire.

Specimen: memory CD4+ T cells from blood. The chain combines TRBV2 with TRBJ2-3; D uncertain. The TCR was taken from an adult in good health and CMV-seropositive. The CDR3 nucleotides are TGTGCCAGCAGTGAGGGCGGAGATACGCAGTATTTT. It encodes CASSEGGDTQYF. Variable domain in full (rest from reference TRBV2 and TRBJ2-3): EPEVTQTPSHQVTQMGQEVILRCVPISNHLYFYWYRQILGQKVEFLVSFYNNEISEKSEIFDDQFSVERPDGSNFTLKIRSTKLEDSAMYFCASSEGGDTQYFGPGTRLTVL.